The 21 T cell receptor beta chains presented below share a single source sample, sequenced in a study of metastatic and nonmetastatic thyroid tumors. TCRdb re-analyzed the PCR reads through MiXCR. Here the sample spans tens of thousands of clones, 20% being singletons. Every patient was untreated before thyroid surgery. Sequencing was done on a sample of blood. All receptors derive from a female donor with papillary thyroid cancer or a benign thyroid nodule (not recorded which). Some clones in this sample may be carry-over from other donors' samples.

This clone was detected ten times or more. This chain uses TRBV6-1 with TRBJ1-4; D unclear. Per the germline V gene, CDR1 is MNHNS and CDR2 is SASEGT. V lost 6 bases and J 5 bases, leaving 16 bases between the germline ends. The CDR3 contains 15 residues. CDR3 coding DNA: TGTGCCAGCAGCGACCCTGGGGAGTACAATGAAAAACTGTTTTTT. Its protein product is CASSDPGEYNEKLFF.

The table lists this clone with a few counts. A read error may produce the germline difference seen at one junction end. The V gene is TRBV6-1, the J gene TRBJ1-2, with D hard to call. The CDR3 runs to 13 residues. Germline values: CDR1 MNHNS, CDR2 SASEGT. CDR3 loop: CASRPGPRPGYTF. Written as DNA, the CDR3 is TGTGCCAGCAGACCCGGGCCCCGGCCTGGCTACACATTC.

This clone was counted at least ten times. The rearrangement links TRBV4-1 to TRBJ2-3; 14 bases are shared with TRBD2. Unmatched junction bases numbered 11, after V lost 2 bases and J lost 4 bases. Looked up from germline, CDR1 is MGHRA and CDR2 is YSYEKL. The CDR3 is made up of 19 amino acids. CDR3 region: CASSQRLAGGSWRPDTQYF. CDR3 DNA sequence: TGCGCCAGCAGCCAACGACTAGCGGGGGGGTCATGGAGACCAGATACGCAGTATTTT.

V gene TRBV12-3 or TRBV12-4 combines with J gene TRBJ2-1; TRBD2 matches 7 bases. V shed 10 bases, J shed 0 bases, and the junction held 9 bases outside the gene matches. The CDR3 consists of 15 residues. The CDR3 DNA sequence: TGTGCCATCACTGGGGGGAGGGCCTCCTACAATGAGCAGTTCTTC. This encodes CAITGGRASYNEQFF.

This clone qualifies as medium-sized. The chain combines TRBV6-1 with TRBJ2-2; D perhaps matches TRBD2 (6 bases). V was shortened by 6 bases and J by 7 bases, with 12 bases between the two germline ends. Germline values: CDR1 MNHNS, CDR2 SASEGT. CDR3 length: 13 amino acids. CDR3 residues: CASRTASDGELFF. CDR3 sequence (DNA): TGTGCCAGCAGGACCGCTAGCGACGGGGAGCTGTTTTTT.

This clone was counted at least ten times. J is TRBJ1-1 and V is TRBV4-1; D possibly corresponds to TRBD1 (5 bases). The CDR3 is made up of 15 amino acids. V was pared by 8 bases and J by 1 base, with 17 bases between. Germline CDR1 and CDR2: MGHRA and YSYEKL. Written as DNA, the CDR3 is TGCGCCAGCGGGGGGGACCTCTTGAGGAACACTGAAGCTTTCTTT. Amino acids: CASGGDLLRNTEAFF.

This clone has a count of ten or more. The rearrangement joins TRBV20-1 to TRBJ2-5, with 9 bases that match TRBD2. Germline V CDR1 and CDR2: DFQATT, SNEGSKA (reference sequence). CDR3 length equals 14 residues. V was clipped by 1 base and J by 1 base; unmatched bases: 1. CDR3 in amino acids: CSARGGGGQETQYF. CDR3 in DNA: TGCAGTGCTAGAGGCGGGGGGGGCCAAGAGACCCAGTACTTC.

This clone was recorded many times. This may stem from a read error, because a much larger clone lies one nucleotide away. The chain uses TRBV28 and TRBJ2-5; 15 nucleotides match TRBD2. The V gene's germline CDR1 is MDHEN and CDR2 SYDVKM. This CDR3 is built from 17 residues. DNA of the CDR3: TGTGCCAGCAGTTTATGGAGGACTAGCGGGGGGGCAGAGACCCAGTGCTTC. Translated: CASSLWRTSGGAETQCF.

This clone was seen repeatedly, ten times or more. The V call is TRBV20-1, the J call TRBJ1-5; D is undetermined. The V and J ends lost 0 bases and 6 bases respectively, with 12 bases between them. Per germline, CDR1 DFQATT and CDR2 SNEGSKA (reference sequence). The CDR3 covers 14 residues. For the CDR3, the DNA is TGCAGTGCTAGAGATAATTCTCCTTTTCAGCCCCAGCATTTT. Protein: CSARDNSPFQPQHF.

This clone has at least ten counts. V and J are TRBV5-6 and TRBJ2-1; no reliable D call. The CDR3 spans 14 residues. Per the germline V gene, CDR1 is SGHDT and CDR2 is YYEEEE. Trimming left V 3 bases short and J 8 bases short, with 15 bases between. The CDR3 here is CASSWTVVAHEQFF. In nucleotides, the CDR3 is TGTGCCAGCAGCTGGACGGTGGTAGCCCATGAGCAGTTCTTC.

The chain's CDR3 is CASSPPRQATEAFF. The CDR3 DNA reads as TGTGCCAGCAGCCCGCCCCGGCAGGCCACTGAAGCTTTCTTT. The chain has TRBV7-2 and TRBJ1-1; D is unresolved. Germline V CDR1 and CDR2: SGHTA, FQGNSA. The CDR3 runs 14 residues. The germline V and J ends were trimmed by 5 bases and 4 bases, with 14 bases remaining between them.

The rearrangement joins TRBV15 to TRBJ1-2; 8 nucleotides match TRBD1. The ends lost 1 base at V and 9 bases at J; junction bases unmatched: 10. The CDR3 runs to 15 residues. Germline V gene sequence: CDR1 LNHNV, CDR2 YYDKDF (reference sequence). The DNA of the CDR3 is TGTGCCACCAGCAGAGTTGGGACAGGTCGGTATTGCTACACCTTC. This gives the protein CATSRVGTGRYCYTF.

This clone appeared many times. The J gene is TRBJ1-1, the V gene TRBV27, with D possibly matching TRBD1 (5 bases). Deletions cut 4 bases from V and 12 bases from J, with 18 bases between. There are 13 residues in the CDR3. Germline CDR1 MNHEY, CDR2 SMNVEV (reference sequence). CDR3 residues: CASSSQGVGNTFF. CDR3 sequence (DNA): TGTGCCAGCAGTTCCCAGGGAGTGGGAAACACTTTCTTT.

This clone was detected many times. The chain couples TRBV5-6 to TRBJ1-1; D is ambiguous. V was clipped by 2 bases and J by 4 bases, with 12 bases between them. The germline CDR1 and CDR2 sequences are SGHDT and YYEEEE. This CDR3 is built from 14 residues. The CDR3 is CASSLALAATEAFF. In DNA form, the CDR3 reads TGTGCCAGCAGCTTAGCCTTAGCCGCCACTGAAGCTTTCTTT.

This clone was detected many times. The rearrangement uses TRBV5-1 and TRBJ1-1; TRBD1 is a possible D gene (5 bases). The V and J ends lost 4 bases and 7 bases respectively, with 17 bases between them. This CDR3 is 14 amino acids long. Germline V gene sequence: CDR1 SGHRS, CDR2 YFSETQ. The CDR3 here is CASSPAGGASEAFF. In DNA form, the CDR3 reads TGCGCCAGCAGCCCGGCGGGAGGGGCCAGTGAAGCTTTCTTT. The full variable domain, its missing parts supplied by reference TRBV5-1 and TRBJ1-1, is KAGVTQTPRYLIKTRGQQVTLSCSPISGHRSVSWYQQTPGQGLQFLFEYFSETQRNKGNFPGRFSGRQFSNSRSEMNVSTLELGDSALYLCASSPAGGASEAFFGQGTRLTVV.

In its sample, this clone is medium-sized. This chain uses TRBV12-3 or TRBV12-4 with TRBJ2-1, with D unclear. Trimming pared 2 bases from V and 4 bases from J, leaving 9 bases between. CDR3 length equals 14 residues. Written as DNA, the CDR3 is TGTGCCAGCAGTTTAAATCAGGAGTACAATGAGCAGTTCTTC. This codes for CASSLNQEYNEQFF.

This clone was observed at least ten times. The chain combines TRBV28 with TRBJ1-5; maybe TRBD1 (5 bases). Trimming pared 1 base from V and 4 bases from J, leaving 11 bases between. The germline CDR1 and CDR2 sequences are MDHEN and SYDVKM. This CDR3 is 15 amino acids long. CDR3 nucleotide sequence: TGTGCCAGCAGTTTATATGGGGGGGAGAATCAGCCCCAGCATTTT. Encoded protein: CASSLYGGENQPQHF.

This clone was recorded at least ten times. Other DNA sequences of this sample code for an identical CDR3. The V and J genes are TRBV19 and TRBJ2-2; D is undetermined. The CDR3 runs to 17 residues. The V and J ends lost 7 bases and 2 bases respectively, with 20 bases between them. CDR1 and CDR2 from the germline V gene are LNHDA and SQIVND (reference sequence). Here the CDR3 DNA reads TGTGCCAGTAAAGATGGTTGGGGATCAACTAACACCGGGGAGCTGTTTTTT. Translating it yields CASKDGWGSTNTGELFF.

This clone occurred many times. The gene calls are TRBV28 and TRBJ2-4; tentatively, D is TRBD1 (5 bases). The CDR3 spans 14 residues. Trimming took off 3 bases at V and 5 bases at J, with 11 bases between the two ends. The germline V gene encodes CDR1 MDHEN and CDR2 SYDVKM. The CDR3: CASSFGRDQNIQYF. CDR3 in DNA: TGTGCCAGCAGTTTCGGCAGGGATCAAAACATTCAGTACTTC.

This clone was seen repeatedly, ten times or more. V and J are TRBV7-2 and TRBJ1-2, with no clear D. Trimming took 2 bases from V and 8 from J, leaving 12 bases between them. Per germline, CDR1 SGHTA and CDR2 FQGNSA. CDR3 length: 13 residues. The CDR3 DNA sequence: TGTGCCAGCAGCTTATTAGGACCTGAAGGCTACACCTTC. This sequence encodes CASSLLGPEGYTF. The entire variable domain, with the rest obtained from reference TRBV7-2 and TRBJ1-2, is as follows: GAGVSQSPSNKVTEKGKDVELRCDPISGHTALYWYRQSLGQGLEFLIYFQGNSAPDKSGLPSDRFSAERTGGSVSTLTIQRTQQEDSAVYLCASSLLGPEGYTFGSGTRLTVV.

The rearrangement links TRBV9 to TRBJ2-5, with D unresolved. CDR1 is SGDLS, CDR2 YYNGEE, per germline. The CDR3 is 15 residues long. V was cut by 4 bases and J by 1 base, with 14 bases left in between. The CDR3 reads CASSTRGVSQETQYF. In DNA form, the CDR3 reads TGTGCCAGCAGCACCCGAGGAGTATCCCAAGAGACCCAGTACTTC.